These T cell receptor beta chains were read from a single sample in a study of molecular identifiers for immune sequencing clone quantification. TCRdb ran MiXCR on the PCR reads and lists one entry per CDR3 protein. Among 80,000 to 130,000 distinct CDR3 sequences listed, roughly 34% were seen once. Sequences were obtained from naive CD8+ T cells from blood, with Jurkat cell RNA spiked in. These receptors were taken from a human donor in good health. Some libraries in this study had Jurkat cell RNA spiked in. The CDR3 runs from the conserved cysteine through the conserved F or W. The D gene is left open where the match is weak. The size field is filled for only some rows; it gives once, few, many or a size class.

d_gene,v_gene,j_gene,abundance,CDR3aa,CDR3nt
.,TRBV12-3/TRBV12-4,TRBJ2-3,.,CASRTLERGASTDTQYF,TGTGCCAGCAGAACGTTAGAACGGGGAGCTAGCACAGATACGCAGTATTTT
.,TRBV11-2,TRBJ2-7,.,CASSSPAGQYF,TGTGCCAGCAGCTCTCCCGCGGGGCAGTACTTC
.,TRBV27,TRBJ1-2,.,CASSFGQGYGYTF,TGTGCCAGCAGTTTCGGTCAGGGTTATGGCTACACCTTC
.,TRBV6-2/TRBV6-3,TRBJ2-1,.,CASRKGNEQFF,TGTGCCAGCAGGAAAGGCAATGAGCAGTTCTTC
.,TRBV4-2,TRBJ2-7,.,CASSPDSYEQNF,TGTGCCAGCAGCCCGGACAGCTACGAGCAGAACTTC
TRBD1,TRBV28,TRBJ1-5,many,CASSSRQGIQPQHF,TGTGCCAGCAGTTCAAGACAGGGGATTCAGCCCCAGCATTTT
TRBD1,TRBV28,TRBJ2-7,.,CASSSSNDPGQFYEQYF,TGTGCCAGCAGTTCGTCTAATGACCCGGGACAGTTCTACGAGCAGTACTTC
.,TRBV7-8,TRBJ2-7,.,CASSHPVQQGLFYEQYF,TGTGCCAGCAGCCACCCCGTCCAACAGGGCCTATTCTACGAGCAGTACTTC
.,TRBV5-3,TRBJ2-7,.,CASSERGFSYEQNF,TGTGCCAGCAGCGAGCGCGGTTTCTCCTACGAGCAGAACTTC
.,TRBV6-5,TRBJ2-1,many,CASSYGPSTSYGEQFF,TGTGCCAGCAGTTACGGACCCTCGACATCCTACGGTGAGCAGTTCTTC
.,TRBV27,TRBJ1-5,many,CASSLVLNQPQHF,TGTGCCAGCAGTTTAGTCCTAAATCAGCCCCAGCATTTT
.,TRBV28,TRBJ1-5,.,CASSLLVTNQPQQF,TGTGCCAGCAGTTTGTTGGTCACGAATCAGCCCCAGCAATTT
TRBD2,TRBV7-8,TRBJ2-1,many,CASSEGTSEYSYNEQFF,TGTGCCAGCAGCGAAGGGACTAGCGAATACTCCTACAATGAGCAGTTCTTC
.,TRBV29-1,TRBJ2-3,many,CSVERTDTQYF,TGCAGCGTTGAGAGGACAGATACGCAGTATTTT
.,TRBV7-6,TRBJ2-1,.,CASSLEGAVFFF,TGTGCCAGCAGCTTGGAAGGAGCGGTCTTCTTCTTC
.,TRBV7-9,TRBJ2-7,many,CASSLGRTYEQYF,TGTGCCAGCAGCTTAGGGCGAACCTACGAGCAGTACTTC
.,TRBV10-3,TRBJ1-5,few,CAISESDRSLSNQPQHF,TGTGCCATCAGTGAGTCCGACAGGAGTCTAAGCAATCAGCCCCAGCATTTT
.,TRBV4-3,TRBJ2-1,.,CASSQDQERGGNEQFF,TGCGCCAGCAGCCAAGATCAGGAGAGAGGGGGCAATGAGCAGTTCTTC
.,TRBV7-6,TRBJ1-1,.,CASSSVNTEAFF,TGTGCCAGCAGCTCAGTGAACACTGAAGCTTTCTTT
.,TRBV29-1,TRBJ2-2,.,CSVALYTGEQFF,TGCAGCGTTGCTCTGTACACCGGGGAGCAGTTTTTT
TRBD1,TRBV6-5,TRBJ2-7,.,CASSYSRQGDEQYF,TGTGCCAGCAGTTACTCGAGACAGGGCGACGAGCAGTACTTC
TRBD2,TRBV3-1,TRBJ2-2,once,CASSQVTDGGTGEQFF,TGTGCCAGCAGCCAGGTGACGGACGGGGGGACCGGGGAGCAGTTTTTT
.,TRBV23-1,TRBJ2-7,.,CASSQRDYEQYF,TGCGCCAGCAGTCAACGAGATTACGAGCAGTACTTC
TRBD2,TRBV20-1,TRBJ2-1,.,CSASSSSGRHYNEQFF,TGCAGTGCTAGTTCCTCTAGCGGGAGACACTACAATGAGCAGTTCTTC
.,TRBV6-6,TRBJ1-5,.,CASSYLGARFQPQQF,TGTGCCAGCAGTTACTTAGGGGCGCGATTTCAGCCCCAGCAATTT
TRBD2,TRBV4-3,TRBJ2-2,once,CASSQDPSPGGWTGEQFF,TGCGCCAGCAGCCAAGATCCATCTCCGGGAGGGTGGACCGGGGAGCAGTTTTTT
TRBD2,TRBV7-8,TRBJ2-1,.,CASSPARNPLAGVFNEQFF,TGTGCCAGCAGCCCAGCCAGAAACCCACTAGCGGGAGTTTTCAATGAGCAGTTCTTC
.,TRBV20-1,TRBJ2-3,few,CSASPGRWDTQYF,TGCAGTGCTAGCCCTGGCAGATGGGATACGCAGTATTTT
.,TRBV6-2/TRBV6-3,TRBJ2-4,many,CASTEGPLAKNIQYF,TGTGCCAGCACCGAGGGACCGCTAGCCAAAAACATTCAGTACTTC
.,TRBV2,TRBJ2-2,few,CASSDVRHTGELFF,TGTGCCAGCAGTGATGTAAGGCACACCGGGGAGCTGTTTTTT
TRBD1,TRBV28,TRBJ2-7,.,CASSFHLTGSYEQYF,TGTGCCAGCAGTTTTCACTTGACAGGGAGCTACGAGCAGTACTTC
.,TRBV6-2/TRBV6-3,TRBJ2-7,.,CASSYYRDTSSYEQYF,TGTGCCAGCAGCTACTACCGGGACACGAGCTCCTACGAGCAGTACTTC
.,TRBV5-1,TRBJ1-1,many,CASSLGINTEAFF,TGCGCCAGCAGCTTGGGCATTAACACTGAAGCTTTCTTT
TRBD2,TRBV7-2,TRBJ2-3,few,CASSLGPRLAGATDTQYF,TGTGCCAGCAGCTTAGGTCCAAGGCTAGCGGGCGCAACAGATACGCAGTATTTT
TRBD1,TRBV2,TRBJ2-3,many,CASTGTAESTDTQYF,TGTGCCAGCACCGGGACAGCAGAAAGCACAGATACGCAGTATTTT
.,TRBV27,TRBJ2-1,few,CASSFGTSTITEQFF,TGTGCCAGCAGTTTCGGGACTTCAACTATCACTGAGCAGTTCTTC
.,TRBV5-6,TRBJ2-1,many,CASSYIRAIGIF,TGTGCCAGCAGCTACATCAGGGCCATCGGTATCTTC
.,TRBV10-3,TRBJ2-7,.,CAISGRTGYSYEQYF,TGTGCCATCAGTGGCCGCACTGGGTATTCCTACGAGCAGTACTTC
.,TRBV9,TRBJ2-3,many,CASSEAPGQTSTDTQYF,TGTGCCAGCAGCGAGGCCCCCGGACAGACTAGCACAGATACGCAGTATTTT
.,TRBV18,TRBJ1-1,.,CASSPYAGTYSGTEAFF,TGTGCCAGCTCACCATATGCCGGGACATATTCGGGGACTGAAGCTTTCTTT
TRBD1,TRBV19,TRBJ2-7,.,CASGDRGPPYEQYF,TGTGCCAGTGGGGACAGGGGGCCTCCCTACGAGCAGTACTTC
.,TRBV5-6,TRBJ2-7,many,CASSFSPTYEQYF,TGTGCCAGCAGCTTTAGTCCTACCTACGAGCAGTACTTC
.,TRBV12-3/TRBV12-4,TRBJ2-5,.,CASSFPEGQGTQYF,TGTGCCAGCAGTTTCCCCGAGGGCCAAGGGACCCAGTACTTC
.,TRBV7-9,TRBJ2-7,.,CASSLVRHEQYF,TGTGCCAGCAGCTTAGTGCGGCACGAGCAGTACTTC
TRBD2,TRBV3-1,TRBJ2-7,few,CASSLGLAVPRNSYEQYF,TGTGCCAGCAGCCTCGGACTAGCGGTCCCGAGAAACTCCTACGAGCAGTACTTC
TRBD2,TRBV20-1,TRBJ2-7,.,CSALGWGTSGKVAYEQYF,TGCAGTGCTCTGGGGTGGGGGACTAGCGGGAAAGTTGCCTACGAGCAGTACTTC
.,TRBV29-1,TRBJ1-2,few,CSVAHSYGYTF,TGCAGCGTTGCCCACAGCTATGGCTACACCTTC
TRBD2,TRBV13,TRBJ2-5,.,CASSSPAGGVETQYF,TGTGCCAGCAGCTCCCCAGCGGGAGGGGTAGAGACCCAGTACTTC
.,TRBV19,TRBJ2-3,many,CASSIGNTQYF,TGTGCCAGTAGTATTGGAAATACGCAGTATTTT